These 3 T cell receptor beta chains originate from one sample sequenced in a study of response to subunit inactivated influenza vaccine. TCRdb itself ran the RT-PCR reads through MiXCR, one entry per CDR3 protein. The top ten clones hold around 3% of a sample with about 500,000 distinct CDR3 sequences, 16% of them seen once. The sample consisted of CD4+ T cells sorted from PBMCs, taken approximately 25 months after vaccination. All receptors come from a man in his fifties or sixties who received an inactivated influenza vaccine.

The chain employs TRBV3-1 and TRBJ1-1, with TRBD1 identical over 10 bases. From germline, CDR1 is LGHDT and CDR2 YNNKEL (reference sequence). Unmatched junction bases numbered 8, after V lost 7 bases and J lost 6 bases. The CDR3 contains 14 residues. The CDR3 bases are TGTGCCAGCAACGACAGGGGGCGGATGGCTGAAGCTTTCTTT. Its protein product is CASNDRGRMAEAFF.

V gene TRBV5-1 combines with J gene TRBJ2-1; 10 bases align to TRBD2. Germline loops: CDR1 SGHRS, CDR2 YFSETQ. This CDR3 is built from 19 residues. J was trimmed by 8 bases and V by 4 bases; bases with no gene match: 21. CDR3 nucleotide sequence: TGCGCCAGCAGCCCCAGGGATAGCGGGAGGCTCGCGGTTCTCTATGAGCAGTTCTTC. Translating gives CASSPRDSGRLAVLYEQFF.

This clonotype has only a few counts. The CDR3 sequence: CASSHPRGELFF. In DNA, the CDR3 is TGTGCCAGCAGCCACCCTCGGGGGGAGCTGTTTTTT. The chain has TRBV3-1 and TRBJ2-2, with no clear D. The germline V gene has CDR1 LGHDT and CDR2 YNNKEL (reference sequence). The CDR3 is 12 residues long. The V end was cut by 3 bases, the J end by 8 bases, with 7 bases between.